This TCR beta chain appears in the sequencing data of a study of blood T cells in healthy people across ages. The CDR3 length is 16 residues. V lost 3 bases, J lost 2 bases, and 11 bases stayed unmatched. Germline V lookup: CDR1 DFQATT, CDR2 SNEGSKA (reference sequence). Sample-barcoded 5' priming and a J-beta primer mix drove a second PCR of roughly 6 to 12 cycles. MiXCR was run by TCRdb on the 5' RACE reads, yielding one entry per CDR3 protein. The sample has over a million distinct CDR3 sequences, roughly 43% seen once. The chain has TRBV20-1 and TRBJ2-3; 7 bases map to TRBD2. The clonotype was recovered from a young woman in good health. Input material: blood. DNA of the CDR3: TGCAGTGCTAGCAATGGGCCAGCGGGGCCCACAGATACGCAGTATTTT. Translating gives CSASNGPAGPTDTQYF.